The 28 T cell receptor beta chains below all came from one sample that was sequenced in a study of blood T cell repertoires in COVID-19. Sequenced by immunoSEQ multiplex PCR; TCRdb stores in-frame clones only, minus some. The repertoire holds 120,000 or so clones, with roughly four fifths as singletons. The source material was peripheral blood. The receptors were sampled from a woman aged 55-75 years with acute or convalescent COVID-19.

This clone was detected once. The chain employs TRBV5-1 and TRBJ2-7; 8 nucleotides match TRBD1. Trimming removed 4 bases from V and 7 bases from J; junction bases left unmatched: 4. The CDR3 runs 12 residues. In germline, CDR1 is SGHRS, CDR2 YFSETQ. The CDR3 sequence: CASSTDRAEQYF. The DNA for the CDR3 is TGCGCCAGCAGCACGGACAGGGCAGAGCAGTACTTC.

The CDR3 is CASSEGVRGLAGVVDTQYF. The CDR3 region has the DNA TGTGCCAGCAGTGAAGGAGTAAGGGGACTAGCGGGGGTGGTAGATACGCAGTATTTT. V usage is TRBV2 and J usage is TRBJ2-3; 14 nucleotides match TRBD2. The CDR3 extends over 19 amino acids. Trimming at V came to 1 base and at J to 5 bases, leaving 11 bases not matched to a gene. Germline V gene data show CDR1 as SNHLY and CDR2 as FYNNEI. Supplemented by reference TRBV2 and TRBJ2-3, the full variable domain reads EPEVTQTPSHQVTQMGQEVILRCVPISNHLYFYWYRQILGQKVEFLVSFYNNEISEKSEIFDDQFSVERPDGSNFTLKIRSTKLEDSAMYFCASSEGVRGLAGVVDTQYFGPGTRLTVL.

This clone occurred once. V usage is TRBV9 and J usage is TRBJ2-2; perhaps TRBD2 as D (6 bases). V shed 2 bases and J shed 6 bases, with 17 bases lying between them. Per the germline V gene, CDR1 is SGDLS and CDR2 is YYNGEE. The CDR3 has 16 amino acids. The CDR3 DNA reads TGTGCCAGCAGCGTCACAAACGTCGGGGGATCCGGGGAGCTGTTTTTT. This encodes CASSVTNVGGSGELFF.

The CDR3 loop is CASSLLDSPDTQYF. DNA for the CDR3: TGTGCCAGCAGCCTACTGGACAGCCCAGATACGCAGTATTTT. The chain joins TRBV5-6 to TRBJ2-3, with D perhaps matching TRBD1 (6 bases). With 4 bases removed from V and 4 bases from J, the gap between germline ends came to 13 bases. The CDR3 runs to 14 residues. Germline V gives CDR1 SGHDT, CDR2 YYEEEE. Based on the CDR3 plus reference TRBV5-6 and TRBJ2-3, the full variable domain is DAGVTQSPTHLIKTRGQQVTLRCSPKSGHDTVSWYQQALGQGPQFIFQYYEEEERQRGNFPDRFSGHQFPNYSSELNVNALLLGDSALYLCASSLLDSPDTQYFGPGTRLTVL.

This chain connects TRBV6-5 to TRBJ2-5, with TRBD2 matching over 8 bases. Trimming removed 8 bases from V and 2 bases from J; junction bases left unmatched: 10. Per the germline V gene, CDR1 is MNHEY and CDR2 is SVGAGI. The CDR3 sequence is 15 residues long. This CDR3 reads CASLRPGGRQETQYF. The DNA of the CDR3 is TGTGCCAGCCTCCGCCCGGGGGGGAGGCAAGAGACCCAGTACTTC.

This chain connects TRBV29-1 to TRBJ2-7; D is ambiguous. The CDR3 runs to 11 residues. Deletions cut 4 bases from V and 2 bases from J, with 6 bases between. Germline values: CDR1 SQVTM, CDR2 ANQGSEA. CDR3 sequence: CSVGGPYEQYF. The CDR3 bases are TGCAGCGTTGGTGGGCCCTACGAGCAGTACTTC.

The chain uses TRBV30 and TRBJ1-6; TRBD1 might be the D (6 bases). CDR3 length equals 13 residues. The V gene's germline CDR1 is GTSNPN and CDR2 SVGIG (reference sequence). V was shortened by 5 bases and J by 8 bases, with 13 bases between the two germline ends. CDR3 bases: TGTGCCTGGTCGGGGGGCATTGATTCACCCCTCCACTTT. It translates to CAWSGGIDSPLHF. The full variable domain, its missing parts supplied by reference TRBV30 and TRBJ1-6, is SQTIHQWPATLVQPVGSPLSLECTVEGTSNPNLYWYRQAAGRGLQLLFYSVGIGQISSEVPQNLSASRPQDRQFILSSKKLLLSDSGFYLCAWSGGIDSPLHFGNGTRLTVT.

The rearrangement joins TRBV3-1 (or the pseudogene TRBV3-2) to TRBJ1-1, with a possible D match to TRBD1 (5 bases). This CDR3 is 15 amino acids long. Trimming took 3 bases from V and 3 from J, leaving 14 bases between them. The V gene's germline CDR1 is LGHDT and CDR2 YNNKEL (reference sequence). The CDR3 loop reads CASSQGTGGDTEAFF. CDR3 sequence (DNA): TGTGCCAGCAGCCAGGGTACCGGAGGGGACACTGAAGCTTTCTTT.

The table lists this clone with a few counts. The V gene is TRBV4-3, the J gene TRBJ1-3; a possible D gene is TRBD1 (5 bases). With 0 bases removed from V and 7 bases from J, the gap between germline ends came to 13 bases. This CDR3 has 15 amino acids. Germline loops: CDR1 LGHNA, CDR2 YSLEER. The CDR3 spells CASSQEEQGENTIYF. CDR3 in DNA: TGCGCCAGCAGCCAAGAAGAGCAGGGCGAGAACACCATATATTTT.

The rearrangement uses TRBV6-4 and TRBJ2-7; 9 nucleotides agree with TRBD2. The CDR3 runs to 16 residues. The germline V gene has CDR1 MRHNA and CDR2 SNTAGT. Unmatched junction bases numbered 9, after V lost 1 base and J lost 5 bases. CDR3 sequence reads: CASSDYQSGGFDEQYF. For the CDR3, the DNA is TGTGCCAGCAGTGACTACCAAAGCGGGGGGTTCGACGAGCAGTACTTC.

The gene calls are TRBV29-1 and TRBJ1-3; D perhaps matches TRBD1 (5 bases). V was cut by 4 bases and J by 0 bases, with 7 bases left in between. The CDR3 sequence is 13 residues long. CDR1 and CDR2 from the germline V gene are SQVTM and ANQGSEA. The CDR3 reads CSVADSSGNTIYF. CDR3 bases: TGCAGCGTTGCCGACAGCTCTGGAAACACCATATATTTT.

The chain combines TRBV5-6 with TRBJ1-5; 8 bases are a match to TRBD1. The germline V gene has CDR1 SGHDT and CDR2 YYEEEE. V was pared by 4 bases and J by 7 bases, with 13 bases of the junction left unmatched. The CDR3 is 16 residues long. This CDR3 reads CASSRGQEVRWQPQHF. For the CDR3, the DNA is TGTGCCAGCAGCCGGGGACAGGAGGTGCGATGGCAGCCCCAGCATTTT.

The genes are TRBV7-8 and TRBJ1-5, with a weak D call TRBD1 (5 bases). Germline V gene data show CDR1 as SGHVS and CDR2 as FQNEAQ. The CDR3 sequence is 15 residues long. Trimming stripped 5 bases from V and 0 bases from J, with 11 bases between. CDR3 DNA: TGTGCCAGCAGCCAGGACACTTATAGCAATCAGCCCCAGCATTTT. It is translated as CASSQDTYSNQPQHF.

This chain links TRBV9 with TRBJ1-2; a weak D match, TRBD1 (5 bases). The CDR3 spans 13 residues. Trimming removed 3 bases at V and 7 bases at J, with 13 bases between. Germline values: CDR1 SGDLS, CDR2 YYNGEE. CDR3: CASSGPWQGGYTF. DNA for the CDR3: TGTGCCAGCAGCGGACCCTGGCAGGGTGGCTACACCTTC. The full variable domain, with the rest looked up from reference TRBV9 and TRBJ1-2, is DSGVTQTPKHLITATGQRVTLRCSPRSGDLSVYWYQQSLDQGLQFLIQYYNGEERAKGNILERFSAQQFPDLHSELNLSSLELGDSALYFCASSGPWQGGYTFGSGTRLTVV.

J is TRBJ2-7 and V is TRBV7-6; D remains ambiguous. Germline CDR1 SGHVS, CDR2 FNYEAQ. V shed 5 bases and J shed 0 bases, with 11 bases lying between them. CDR3 length: 14 amino acids. CDR3: CASSPSRTSYEQYF. The CDR3 DNA follows: TGTGCCAGCAGCCCAAGCCGTACCTCCTACGAGCAGTACTTC.

V usage is TRBV5-3 and J usage is TRBJ1-1, with D possibly matching TRBD1 (5 bases). TRBV5-3 is an ORF, with its function uncertain. The CDR3 totals 13 residues. Between the trimmed V and J ends, which lost 4 bases and 2 bases, there was a span of 9 bases. CDR3 bases: TGTGCCAGAAGCCCCGACAGAAACACTGAAGCTTTCTTT. Residues: CARSPDRNTEAFF.

The chain recombines TRBV4-3 with TRBJ2-3; D call uncertain. Trimming removed 4 bases at V and 4 bases at J, with 9 bases between. The length of the CDR3 is 13 residues. Germline values: CDR1 LGHNA, CDR2 YSLEER. This chain's CDR3 is CASSLTPADTQYF. DNA for the CDR3: TGCGCCAGCAGCCTAACTCCTGCAGATACGCAGTATTTT.

This clone appeared a single time. The chain joins TRBV7-9 to TRBJ1-3; 8 positions agree with TRBD1. This CDR3 region has 18 residues. Losses at the gene ends were 5 bases for V and 0 bases for J; bases not matched to a gene: 12. CDR1 is SEHNR, CDR2 FQNEAQ, per germline (reference sequence). CDR3 coding DNA: TGTGCCAGCAGCCCCGCATTCCAGGGGGCCGACTCTGGAAACACCATATATTTT. It translates to CASSPAFQGADSGNTIYF.

J is TRBJ2-3 and V is TRBV9; 8 nucleotides match TRBD2. Germline V gene sequence: CDR1 SGDLS, CDR2 YYNGEE. There are 14 residues in the CDR3. Germline trimming cut 6 bases from V and 2 bases from J; bases unmatched to any gene: 5. CDR3 sequence (DNA): TGTGCCAGCACCCTCGGGGGGGACACAGATACGCAGTATTTT. Its protein is CASTLGGDTDTQYF.

The CDR3 region is CASSFRGAYGYTF. CDR3 sequence (DNA): TGTGCCAGCAGTTTCAGGGGTGCCTATGGCTACACCTTC. The chain employs TRBV12-3 or TRBV12-4 and TRBJ1-2; the D gene is possibly TRBD1 (6 bases). The V and J ends lost 3 bases and 4 bases respectively, with 9 bases between them. This CDR3 contains 13 residues.

V and J are TRBV19 and TRBJ1-4, with D perhaps matching TRBD1 (5 bases). The CDR3 extends over 15 amino acids. V dropped 4 bases and J dropped 0 bases, with 9 bases sitting between them. The germline CDR1 and CDR2 sequences are LNHDA and SQIVND (reference sequence). CDR3 sequence: CASSRTGATNEKLFF. Here the CDR3 DNA reads TGTGCCAGTAGTAGAACAGGTGCAACTAATGAAAAACTGTTTTTT.

This clone showed up just a few times. The gene calls are TRBV21-1 and TRBJ2-3; the listed D gene, TRBD2, was not tested against the DNA. TRBV21-1 is annotated as a pseudogene. The CDR3 consists of 15 residues. In nucleotides, the CDR3 is TGTGCCAGCAGCAAAGCGTTTTCCGGAAGGAGGGTGCAGTATTTT. This sequence encodes CASSKAFSGRRVQYF.

This clone was detected once. The chain has TRBV13 and TRBJ2-1, with D perhaps matching TRBD2 (6 bases). The CDR3 covers 13 residues. Trimming stripped 5 bases from V and 4 bases from J, with 9 bases between. Germline CDR1 and CDR2: PRHDT and FYEKMQ (reference sequence). The CDR3 coding sequence is TGTGCCAGCAGCCCGGGGGTATACAATGAGCAGTTCTTC. Protein: CASSPGVYNEQFF.

The chain recombines TRBV7-3 with TRBJ2-2; perhaps TRBD2 as D (5 bases). Trimming took 2 bases from V and 8 from J, leaving 9 bases between them. The CDR3 has 13 amino acids. Germline CDR1 and CDR2: SGHTA and FQGTGA. The CDR3 protein is CASSLEGRGELFF. CDR3 DNA: TGTGCCAGCAGCTTAGAGGGCCGAGGGGAGCTGTTTTTT.

The V gene is TRBV28, the J gene TRBJ2-7; possible D gene TRBD1, 6 bases. V was shortened by 6 bases and J by 1 base, with 13 bases between the two germline ends. Germline assignment: CDR1 MDHEN and CDR2 SYDVKM. The CDR3 extends over 14 amino acids. In DNA form, the CDR3 reads TGTGCCAGCAGGATACAGGGCCCTTCCTACGAGCAGTACTTC. Amino acid sequence: CASRIQGPSYEQYF.

The rearrangement joins TRBV11-3 to TRBJ2-7; 10 nucleotides match TRBD1. Germline V gene data show CDR1 as SGHNT and CDR2 as YENEEA. J was trimmed by 6 bases and V by 5 bases; bases with no gene match: 7. The CDR3 consists of 14 residues. CDR3 nucleotide sequence: TGTGCCAGCAGCCCCAGGGACAGGGGATCCGAGCAGTACTTC. Amino acids: CASSPRDRGSEQYF.

The rearrangement links TRBV19 to TRBJ1-2; D not certain. The CDR3 length is 16 residues. The germline gives CDR1 LNHDA, CDR2 SQIVND (reference sequence). Trimming left V 3 bases short and J 5 bases short, with 19 bases between. The CDR3 is CASSIGVAGGAYGYTF. Written as DNA, the CDR3 is TGTGCCAGTAGTATTGGGGTCGCGGGTGGTGCGTATGGCTACACCTTC.

The chain employs TRBV9 and TRBJ1-5, with TRBD1 matching over 10 bases. Germline CDR1 and CDR2: SGDLS and YYNGEE. CDR3 size: 17 residues. Trimming at V came to 9 bases and at J to 4 bases, leaving 16 bases not matched to a gene. The CDR3 here is CANKRSLGTGDNQPQHF. The DNA for the CDR3 is TGTGCCAACAAACGGAGTCTCGGGACAGGGGATAATCAGCCCCAGCATTTT.